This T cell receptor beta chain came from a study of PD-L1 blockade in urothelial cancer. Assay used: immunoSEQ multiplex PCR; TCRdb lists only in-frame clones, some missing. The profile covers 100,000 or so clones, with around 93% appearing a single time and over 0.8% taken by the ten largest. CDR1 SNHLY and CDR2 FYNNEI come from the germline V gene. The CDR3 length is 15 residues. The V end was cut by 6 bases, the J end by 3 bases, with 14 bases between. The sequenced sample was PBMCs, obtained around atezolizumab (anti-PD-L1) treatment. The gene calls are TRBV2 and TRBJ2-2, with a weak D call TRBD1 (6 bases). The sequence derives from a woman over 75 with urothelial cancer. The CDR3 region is CASSRNRADTGELFF. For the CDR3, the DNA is TGTGCCAGCAGCCGTAACAGGGCCGACACCGGGGAGCTGTTTTTT. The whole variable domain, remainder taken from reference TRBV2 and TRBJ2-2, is EPEVTQTPSHQVTQMGQEVILRCVPISNHLYFYWYRQILGQKVEFLVSFYNNEISEKSEIFDDQFSVERPDGSNFTLKIRSTKLEDSAMYFCASSRNRADTGELFFGEGSRLTVL.